Listed below are T cell receptor beta chains from one sample, sequenced in a study of blood T cell repertoires in COVID-19. Repertoires were generated with immunoSEQ multiplex PCR, while TCRdb's copy carries only in-frame clones and drops some. In the table there are around 300,000 clones, around 87% of which are singletons. Specimen: peripheral blood. The receptors shown here come from a woman aged 40 to 50 with COVID-19, enrolled during active disease. The conserved cysteine and the conserved F or W are not part of the CDR3 here.

v_call | cdr3_aa
TRBV14 | ASRHSGTRPYEQY
TRBV12-3/TRBV12-4 | ASSRTEHYGYT
TRBV27 | ASSLWARGGLFPNEQF
TRBV6-1 | ASSELISGSTDTQY
TRBV9 | ASSASGGPSGNTIY
TRBV5-1 | ASSLRPKREGPYNEQF
TRBV6-6 | ASSYATGLVRYEQY
TRBV7-7 | ASSHRNRTGKLMNTEAF
TRBV2 | ASSGGQGDNSPLH
TRBV9 | ASSIQGLAGNGEQY
TRBV2 | ASKEGVWTEAF
TRBV25-1 | ASNSHLYGYT
TRBV6-5 | ASSYSSVGGNSPLH
TRBV19 | ASIRTSYSGNTIY
TRBV15 | ATSREAAGATGELF
TRBV5-4 | ASSSRDRLLETQY
TRBV6-5 | ASSKTTGGQETQY
TRBV30 | AWSALGLLNTEAF
TRBV28 | ASSSRQGRGETQY
TRBV10-1 | ASSDLRGDAVIQPQH
TRBV6-2/TRBV6-3 | ASTPAGTGDAQPQH
TRBV27 | ASRLTGEQNEAF
TRBV5-1 | ASSSDGKSKSF
TRBV5-4 | ASSPVQVSTDTQY
TRBV9 | ASSALAGSTDTQY
TRBV5-1 | ASSLAGGTSGHNEQF
TRBV29-1 | SVSSGGAAGELF
TRBV5-1 | ASSSTPGRYRVKQY
TRBV18 | ASSPGGLGEKLF
TRBV27 | ASSPGTSGSRGTQY
TRBV12-3/TRBV12-4 | ASSPTGRTEAF
TRBV5-6 | ASSLGTALNYGYT
TRBV28 | ASSLYLGDQETQY
TRBV28 | ASSPSTGLTEAF
TRBV19 | ASSIIGGGNQPQH
TRBV9 | ASSVAWRQLNTEAF
TRBV5-4 | ASSLGTGGRETQY
TRBV20-1 | SASVLAGIDTQY
TRBV2 | ASSEPAGGQETQY
TRBV7-2 | ASSPRGSNYGYT
TRBV6-5 | ASSSGGIGGELF
TRBV4-3 | ASSQDPGIGYT
TRBV28 | ASSSSTPEAF
TRBV7-2 | ASRQGPNQPQH
TRBV7-2 | ASSTQGFQPQH
TRBV28 | ASSFREYGYT
TRBV7-2 | ASSLAAAGSTTEAF
TRBV14 | ASSQRPAGPARGETQY
TRBV27 | ASSRPTGENTEAF
TRBV6-5 | ATESGSSYEQY
TRBV28 | ASSPPGGAGATNEKLF
TRBV19 | ASKEILGSHSNQPQH
TRBV25-1 | ASSGGGQPLSGYT
TRBV28 | ASRETGTGSYEQY